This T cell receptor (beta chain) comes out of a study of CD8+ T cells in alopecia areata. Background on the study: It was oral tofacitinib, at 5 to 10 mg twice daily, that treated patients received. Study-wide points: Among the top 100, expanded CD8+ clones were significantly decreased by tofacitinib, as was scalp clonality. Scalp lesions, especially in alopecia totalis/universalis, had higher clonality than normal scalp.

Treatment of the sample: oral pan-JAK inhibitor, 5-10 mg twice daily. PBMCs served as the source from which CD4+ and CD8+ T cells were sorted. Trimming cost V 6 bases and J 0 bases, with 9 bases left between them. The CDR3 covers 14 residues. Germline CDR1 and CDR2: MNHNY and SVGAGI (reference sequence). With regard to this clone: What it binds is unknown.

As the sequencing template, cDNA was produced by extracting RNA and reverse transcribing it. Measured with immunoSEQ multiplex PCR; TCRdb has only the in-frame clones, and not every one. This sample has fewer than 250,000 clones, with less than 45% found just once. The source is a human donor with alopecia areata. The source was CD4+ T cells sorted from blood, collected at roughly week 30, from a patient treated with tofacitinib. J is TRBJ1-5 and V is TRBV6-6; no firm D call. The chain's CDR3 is CASRVSDSNQPQHF. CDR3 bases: TGTGCCAGCAGGGTATCGGATAGCAATCAGCCCCAGCATTTT.